The clone carrying this TCR beta chain was counted once. Its antigen is not identified. The sample is drawn from a study of response to subunit inactivated influenza vaccine. Whole-study findings and limits: New T cells are recruited in small numbers by each seasonal influenza vaccination, according to the authors' suggestion.

The CDR3 has 13 residues. Losses at the gene ends were 2 bases for V and 4 bases for J; bases not matched to a gene: 1. Germline CDR1 reads SNHLY; CDR2 reads FYNNEI. MiXCR, run by TCRdb on the RT-PCR reads, gives a single entry per CDR3 protein. The sample gives about 520,000 distinct CDR3 sequences, approximately 24% of which show up once; under 2.5% is in the top ten. This clonotype was obtained from a man aged 50 to 59 who received an inactivated influenza vaccine. The material was CD4+ T cells sorted from PBMCs, obtained less than 6 days after vaccination. This chain joins TRBV2 and TRBJ2-5, with 7 nucleotides matching TRBD1. The CDR3 sequence: CASSERQGETQYF. The CDR3 DNA is TGTGCCAGCAGTGAACGACAGGGAGAGACCCAGTACTTC.